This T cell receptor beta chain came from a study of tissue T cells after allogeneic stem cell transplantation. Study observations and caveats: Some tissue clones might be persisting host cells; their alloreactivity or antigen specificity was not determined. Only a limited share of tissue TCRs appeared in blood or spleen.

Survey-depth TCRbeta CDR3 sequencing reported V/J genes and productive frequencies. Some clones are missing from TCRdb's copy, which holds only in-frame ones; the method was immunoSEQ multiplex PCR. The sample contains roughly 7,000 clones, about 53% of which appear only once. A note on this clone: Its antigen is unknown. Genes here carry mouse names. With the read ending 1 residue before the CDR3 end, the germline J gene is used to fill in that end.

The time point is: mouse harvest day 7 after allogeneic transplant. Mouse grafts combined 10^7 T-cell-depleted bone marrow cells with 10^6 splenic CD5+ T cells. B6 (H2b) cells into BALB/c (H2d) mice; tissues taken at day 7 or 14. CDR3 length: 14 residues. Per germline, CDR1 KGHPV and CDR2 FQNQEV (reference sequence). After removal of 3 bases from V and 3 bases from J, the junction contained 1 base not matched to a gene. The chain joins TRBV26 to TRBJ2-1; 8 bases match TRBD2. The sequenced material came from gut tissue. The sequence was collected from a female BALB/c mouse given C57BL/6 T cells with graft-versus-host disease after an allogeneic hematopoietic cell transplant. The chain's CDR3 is CASSLLGGYAEQFF. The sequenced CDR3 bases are TGTGCCAGCAGTCTCCTGGGGGGCTATGCTGAGCAGTTC.